This T cell receptor beta chain was identified during a study of T cells in Graves' hyperthyroidism and ophthalmopathy. After removal of 0 bases from V and 1 base from J, the junction contained 7 bases not matched to a gene. This CDR3 has 17 amino acids. This clonotype appeared many times. Template material for amplifying TCR beta CDR3 regions consisted of RNA transcripts. HTBI primers were the set used in a first-round RT-PCR of the TCR CDR3. TCRdb used MiXCR to reprocess the multiplex PCR reads, holding one entry per CDR3 protein. The sample consists of 300,000 or so distinct CDR3 sequences, over 15% of them appearing once.

V usage is TRBV12-3 or TRBV12-4 and J usage is TRBJ2-3, with TRBD2 identical over 7 bases. The receptor's source is a woman aged 55-75 years with Graves' ophthalmopathy. Source material: blood. The CDR3 DNA follows: TGTGCCAGCAGTTTAGCGGGGTGGGAGGGCGGCACAGATACGCAGTATTTT. Its protein is CASSLAGWEGGTDTQYF.